The text below deals with one TCR beta chain. What it binds is unknown. This may stem from a read error, because a much larger clone lies one nucleotide away. This sample is drawn from a study of glioma-infiltrating T cells. Regarding the study as a whole: Non-neoplastic patients had below-expected tissue-blood divergence, while all gliomas exceeded expectation. Only very few CDR3 sequences appeared in both tissue and blood.

CDR1 DFQATT and CDR2 SNEGSKA come from the germline V gene (reference sequence). With V trimmed by 5 bases and J by 8 bases, 13 bases remained unmatched. CDR3 size: 15 residues. Amplification of TCR alpha and beta CDR3 regions from RNA used iRepertoire nested multiplex PCR. Tissue mRNA or PBMC total RNA, roughly 95-400 ng, went into one-step reverse transcription and amplification. TCRdb reprocessed the multiplex PCR reads with MiXCR, giving one entry per CDR3 protein. The repertoire holds fewer than 200,000 distinct CDR3 sequences, with around 42% as singletons. This TCR was recovered from a human donor with low-grade glioma or glioblastoma, undergoing nonglioma brain surgery, or in good health (not recorded which). The sample consisted of glioma tissue, nonneoplastic brain tissue, or PBMCs (not recorded which). The gene calls are TRBV20-1 and TRBJ2-2, with TRBD1 matching 8 bases. The CDR3 sequence: CSARKGQGLAGELFF. The CDR3 coding sequence is TGCAGTGCTCGCAAAGGACAGGGTCTGGCAGGGGAGCTGTTTTTT.